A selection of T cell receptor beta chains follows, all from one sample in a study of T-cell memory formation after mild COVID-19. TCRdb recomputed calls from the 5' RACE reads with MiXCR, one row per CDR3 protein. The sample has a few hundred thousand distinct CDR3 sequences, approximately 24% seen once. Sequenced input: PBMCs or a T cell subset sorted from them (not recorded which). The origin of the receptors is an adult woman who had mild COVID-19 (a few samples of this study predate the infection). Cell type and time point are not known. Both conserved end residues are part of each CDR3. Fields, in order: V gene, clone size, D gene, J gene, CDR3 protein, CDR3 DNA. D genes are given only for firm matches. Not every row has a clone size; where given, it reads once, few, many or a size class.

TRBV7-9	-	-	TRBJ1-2	CASSLGGRYNYGYTF	TGTGCCAGCAGCTTAGGAGGGCGGTACAACTATGGCTACACCTTC
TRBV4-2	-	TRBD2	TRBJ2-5	CASSQESLAGGRETQYF	TGTGCCAGCAGCCAAGAAAGTCTAGCGGGAGGAAGAGAGACCCAGTACTTC
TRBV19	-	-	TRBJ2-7	CASSISEDGYYEQYF	TGTGCCAGTAGTATCTCGGAGGACGGCTACTACGAGCAGTACTTC
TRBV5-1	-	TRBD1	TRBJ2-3	CASRPGQGADTQYF	TGCGCCAGCAGACCCGGACAGGGGGCTGATACGCAGTATTTT
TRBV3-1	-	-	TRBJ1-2	CASSQGAGAADTF	TGTGCCAGCAGCCAAGGTGCGGGGGCAGCGGACACCTTC
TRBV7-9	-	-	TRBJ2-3	CATTRGNTDTQYF	TGTGCCACCACGAGGGGGAATACAGATACGCAGTATTTT
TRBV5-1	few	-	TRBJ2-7	CASSSGTLNSYEQYF	TGCGCCAGCAGCTCCGGGACTTTAAACTCCTACGAGCAGTACTTC
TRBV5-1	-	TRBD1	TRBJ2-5	CASRQTGEQETQYF	TGCGCCAGCAGACAAACAGGGGAACAAGAGACCCAGTACTTC
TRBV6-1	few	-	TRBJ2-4	CASSELDIQYF	TGTGCCAGCAGTGAATTGGACATTCAGTACTTC
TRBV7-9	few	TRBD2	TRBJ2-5	CASSSSGSETQYF	TGTGCCAGCAGCTCAAGCGGGAGTGAGACCCAGTACTTC
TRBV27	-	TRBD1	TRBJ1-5	CASSFGTGGGNQPQHF	TGTGCCAGCAGTTTCGGGACAGGGGGCGGCAATCAGCCCCAGCATTTT
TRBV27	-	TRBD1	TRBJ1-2	CASSLGGQGGYYGYTF	TGTGCCAGCAGTTTAGGCGGACAGGGGGGGTACTATGGCTACACCTTC
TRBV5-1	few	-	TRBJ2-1	CASSPNGAIYNEQFF	TGCGCCAGCAGCCCGAACGGGGCCATCTACAATGAGCAGTTCTTC
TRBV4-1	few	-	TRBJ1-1	CASSQDPMGIDTEAFF	TGCGCCAGCAGCCAAGATCCGATGGGGATCGACACTGAAGCTTTCTTT
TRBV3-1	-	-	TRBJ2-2	CASSSDWMNTGELFF	TGTGCCAGCAGCTCGGACTGGATGAACACCGGGGAGCTGTTTTTT
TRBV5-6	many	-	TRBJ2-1	CASSLGGNSYNEQFF	TGTGCCAGCAGCTTGGGGGGGAACTCCTACAATGAGCAGTTCTTC
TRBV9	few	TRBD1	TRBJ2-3	CASSVARDRAVDTQYF	TGTGCCAGCAGCGTGGCTCGGGACAGGGCTGTAGATACGCAGTATTTT
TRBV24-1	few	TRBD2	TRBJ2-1	CATSDPGLAGANEQFF	TGTGCCACCAGTGATCCGGGACTAGCGGGAGCAAATGAGCAGTTCTTC
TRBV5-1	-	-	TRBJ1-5	CASSLEGDSNQPQHF	TGCGCCAGCAGCTTGGAAGGGGATAGCAATCAGCCCCAGCATTTT
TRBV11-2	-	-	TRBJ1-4	CASRRTAEKLFF	TGTGCCAGCAGGCGGACAGCTGAAAAACTGTTTTTT
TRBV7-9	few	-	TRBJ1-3	CASSLWATDSGNTIYF	TGTGCCAGCAGCTTATGGGCGACCGATTCTGGAAACACCATATATTTT
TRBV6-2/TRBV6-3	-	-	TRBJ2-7	CASSIRTRDGESYEQYF	TGTGCCAGCAGCATCCGAACTAGGGATGGGGAGTCCTACGAGCAGTACTTC
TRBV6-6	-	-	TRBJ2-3	CASSYSAGAGPRDTQYF	TGTGCCAGCAGTTACTCGGCTGGGGCGGGACCGCGGGATACGCAGTATTTT
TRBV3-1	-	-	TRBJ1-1	CASSDRAVNTEAFF	TGTGCCAGCAGCGATCGGGCCGTGAACACTGAAGCTTTCTTT
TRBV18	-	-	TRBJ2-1	CASSPDPTGYNEQFF	TGTGCCAGCTCACCCGACCCAACAGGCTACAATGAGCAGTTCTTC
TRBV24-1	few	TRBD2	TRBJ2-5	CATSDPLAAGGHRTQYF	TGTGCCACCAGTGATCCCCTGGCGGCGGGGGGGCACCGGACCCAGTACTTC
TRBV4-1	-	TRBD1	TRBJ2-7	CASSHLGQNTYEQYF	TGCGCCAGCAGCCACCTGGGACAGAATACCTACGAGCAGTACTTC
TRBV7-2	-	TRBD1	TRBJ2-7	CASSRVQGAPYEQYF	TGTGCCAGCAGCCGTGTACAGGGGGCCCCCTACGAGCAGTACTTC
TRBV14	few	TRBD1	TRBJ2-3	CASSRFRDRLNTSTDTQYF	TGTGCCAGCAGCCGGTTCCGGGACAGGCTAAATACTAGCACAGATACGCAGTATTTT
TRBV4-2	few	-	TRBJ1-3	CASSPDRTSSGNTIYF	TGTGCCAGCAGCCCCGACAGAACTTCCTCTGGAAACACCATATATTTT
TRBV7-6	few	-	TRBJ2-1	CASSSRAHPNEQFF	TGTGCCAGCAGCTCTCGCGCACACCCAAATGAGCAGTTCTTC